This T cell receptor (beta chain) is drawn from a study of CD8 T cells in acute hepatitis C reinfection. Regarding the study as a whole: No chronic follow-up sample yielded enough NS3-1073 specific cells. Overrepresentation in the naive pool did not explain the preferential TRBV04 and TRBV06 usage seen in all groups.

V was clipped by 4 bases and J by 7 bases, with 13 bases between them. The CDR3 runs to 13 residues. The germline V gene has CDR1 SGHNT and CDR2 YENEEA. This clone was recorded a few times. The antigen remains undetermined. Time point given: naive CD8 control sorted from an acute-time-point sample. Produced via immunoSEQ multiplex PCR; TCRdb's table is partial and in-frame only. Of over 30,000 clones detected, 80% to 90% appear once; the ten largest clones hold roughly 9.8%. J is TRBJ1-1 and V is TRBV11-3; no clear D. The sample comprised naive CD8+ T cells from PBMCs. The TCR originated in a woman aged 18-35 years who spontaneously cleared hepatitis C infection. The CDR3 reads CASSSPGTNEAFF. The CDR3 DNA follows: TGTGCCAGCAGCTCTCCGGGTACGAATGAAGCTTTCTTT.